These 21 T cell receptor beta chains came from one sample sequenced in a study of shared clonotypes between healthy human individuals. Measured with immunoSEQ multiplex PCR; TCRdb has only the in-frame clones, and not every one. The sample shows about 1 million clones, about 75% of them seen only once. Sequenced sample: memory CD4+ T cells sorted from blood. Noted subset: CD45RA-negative fraction. These receptors all stem from a man between 18 and 29 years old in good health.

This clone was seen a handful of times. The rearrangement uses TRBV7-3 and TRBJ2-2, with D possibly matching TRBD2 (6 bases). The CDR3 is 15 amino acids. From germline, CDR1 is SGHTA and CDR2 FQGTGA. Between the trimmed V and J ends, which lost 4 bases and 5 bases, there was a span of 14 bases. CDR3 nucleotide sequence: TGTGCCAGCAGCTCCCGGGACTTAGGGACCGGGGAGCTGTTTTTT. It is translated as CASSSRDLGTGELFF.

This clone turned up a few times. V is TRBV6-1 and J is TRBJ2-5, with 12 bases fitting TRBD2. The germline gives CDR1 MNHNS, CDR2 SASEGT. The CDR3 contains 18 residues. The V and J ends lost 0 bases and 4 bases, in that order; junction bases with no gene match: 9. The CDR3 coding sequence is TGTGCCAGCAGTGAAGCGTGGGCTAGCGGGGGGGCCTTAGAGACCCAGTACTTC. It codes for CASSEAWASGGALETQYF.

This clone occurred a few times. Other DNA sequences within the sample encode an identical CDR3. J is TRBJ1-1 and V is TRBV30, with unresolved D. Per germline, CDR1 GTSNPN and CDR2 SVGIG (reference sequence). V was trimmed by 3 bases and J by 0 bases, leaving 5 bases between them. The CDR3 totals 12 residues. This CDR3 is CAWRLMNTEAFF. The CDR3 DNA follows: TGTGCCTGGAGGCTGATGAACACTGAAGCTTTCTTT.

V gene TRBV5-1 combines with J gene TRBJ2-5; TRBD1 agrees at 7 bases. V trimming: 2 bases; J trimming: 6 bases; junction bases outside the gene matches: 4. Germline V gives CDR1 SGHRS, CDR2 YFSETQ. This CDR3 is built from 13 residues. CDR3 sequence (DNA): TGCGCCAGCAGCTTAAACAGGGGACAGACCCAGTACTTC. It specifies CASSLNRGQTQYF.

The chain recombines TRBV4-1 with TRBJ1-3; D unresolved. Germline V gene sequence: CDR1 MGHRA, CDR2 YSYEKL. The germline V and J ends were trimmed by 4 bases and 0 bases, with 13 bases remaining between them. The CDR3 contains 16 residues. Written as DNA, the CDR3 is TGCGCCAGCAGCCGAGATCCCAATTACTCTGGAAACACCATATATTTT. Protein product: CASSRDPNYSGNTIYF.

This chain links TRBV7-3 with TRBJ2-5; D perhaps matches TRBD1 (5 bases). The ends were cut back, 1 base at V and 0 bases at J, with 18 bases in the middle. The CDR3 contains 18 residues. From germline, CDR1 is SGHTA and CDR2 FQGTGA. CDR3 loop: CASSLNGRQSSNQETQYF. CDR3 sequence (DNA): TGTGCCAGCAGCTTAAATGGGCGACAGTCCTCCAACCAAGAGACCCAGTACTTC.

This clone has just a few counts. The chain joins TRBV11-1 to TRBJ1-2, with D unresolved. Germline assignment: CDR1 SGHAT and CDR2 FQDESV (reference sequence). Trimming cost V 4 bases and J 5 bases, with 14 bases left between them. The CDR3 has 14 residues. Written as DNA, the CDR3 is TGTGCCAGCAGCTACCGTGGTGCCTTGTATGGCTACACCTTC. Its protein is CASSYRGALYGYTF.

The rearrangement joins TRBV27 to TRBJ2-7; perhaps TRBD1 as D (5 bases). V lost 4 bases and J 0 bases, leaving 13 bases between the germline ends. CDR3 length equals 15 residues. CDR1 and CDR2 (germline): MNHEY, SMNVEV (reference sequence). The CDR3 protein is CASSYSQGLSYEQYF. In DNA, the CDR3 is TGTGCCAGCAGTTATTCTCAGGGCCTCTCCTACGAGCAGTACTTC.

The J gene is TRBJ1-3, the V gene TRBV6-6, with D possibly being TRBD1 (5 bases). The CDR3 runs 13 residues. Germline-derived CDR1 and CDR2 are MNHNY and SVGAGI (reference sequence). V lost 6 bases and J lost 4, with 10 bases in between. CDR3 residues: CASSPGYGNTIYF. DNA for the CDR3: TGTGCCAGCAGCCCAGGGTACGGAAACACCATATATTTT.

The rearrangement joins TRBV7-2 to TRBJ1-1; D gene unclear. This CDR3 has 12 amino acids. The V gene lost 3 bases and the J gene lost 5 bases, with 7 bases spanning the gap. CDR1 SGHTA and CDR2 FQGNSA come from the germline V gene. CDR3 coding DNA: TGTGCCAGCAGCTTCGGTCGGACTGAAGCTTTCTTT. Translation: CASSFGRTEAFF.

The chain links TRBV6-1 to TRBJ2-4; weak D call: TRBD2 (7 bases). The CDR3 has 11 amino acids. V was clipped by 11 bases and J by 12 bases, with 17 bases between them. Per the germline V gene, CDR1 is MNHNS and CDR2 is SASEGT. In DNA form, the CDR3 reads TGTGCCTCCGAGACCGGGGGGCCTCAGTACTTC. Translation: CASETGGPQYF.

The chain carries TRBV15 and TRBJ1-3; tentatively, D is TRBD1 (5 bases). The CDR3 has 15 amino acids. Deletions cut 4 bases from V and 0 bases from J, with 10 bases between. The V gene's germline CDR1 is LNHNV and CDR2 YYDKDF (reference sequence). The CDR3 loop is CATSIGALSGNTIYF. CDR3 nucleotide sequence: TGTGCCACCAGCATAGGGGCTCTCTCTGGAAACACCATATATTTT.

The CDR3 loop is CASRSQSLYTF. The CDR3 DNA reads as TGCGCCAGCAGGTCCCAGAGCCTATACACCTTC. The rearrangement joins TRBV4-1 to TRBJ1-2; D ambiguous. Germline values: CDR1 MGHRA, CDR2 YSYEKL. Deletions cut 6 bases from V and 11 bases from J, with 13 bases between. CDR3 length: 11 residues.

In this sample, this clone turned up a few times. The chain employs TRBV6-5 and TRBJ2-1, with D possibly TRBD1 on 5 matching bases. The CDR3 runs to 13 residues. The ends were cut back, 7 bases at V and 7 bases at J, with 14 bases in the middle. CDR1 is MNHEY and CDR2 is SVGAGI in the germline V gene. The CDR3 protein is CASTPGSGNEQFF. In nucleotides, the CDR3 is TGTGCCAGCACGCCAGGGTCAGGGAATGAGCAGTTCTTC.

CDR3: CASSLRQGGSPLHF. In nucleotides, the CDR3 is TGTGCCAGCAGCTTAAGGCAGGGAGGGTCACCCCTCCACTTT. The V gene is TRBV11-1, the J gene TRBJ1-6; tentatively, D is TRBD1 (5 bases). Germline V gene sequence: CDR1 SGHAT, CDR2 FQDESV (reference sequence). The length of the CDR3 is 14 residues. Trimming removed 2 bases at V and 10 bases at J, with 12 bases between.

The CDR3 nucleotides are TGTGCCAGCAGCGTAGACCCTAGCGGGAAACCCTACGAGCAGTACTTC. Translation: CASSVDPSGKPYEQYF. V and J are TRBV9 and TRBJ2-7, with TRBD2 matching over 9 bases. J gave up 2 bases and V 0 bases, and 6 bases lay outside the gene matches. The CDR3 length is 16 residues. Germline V gives CDR1 SGDLS, CDR2 YYNGEE.

The V and J genes are TRBV19 and TRBJ1-1, with 9 nucleotides matching TRBD1. CDR3 length equals 13 residues. Germline loops: CDR1 LNHDA, CDR2 SQIVND (reference sequence). With V trimmed by 4 bases and J by 10 bases, 7 bases remained unmatched. The CDR3 sequence: CASSTGTGRGAFF. The CDR3 DNA reads TGTGCCAGTAGTACCGGGACAGGGAGAGGAGCTTTCTTT.

V usage is TRBV28 and J usage is TRBJ1-5; D unclear. There are 14 residues in the CDR3. V was shortened by 8 bases and J by 4 bases, with 15 bases between the two germline ends. Germline V gives CDR1 MDHEN, CDR2 SYDVKM. CDR3 DNA: TGTGCCAGCCTCAGTCTTTTCTTTAATCAGCCCCAGCATTTT. Encoded protein: CASLSLFFNQPQHF.

J is TRBJ2-3 and V is TRBV5-1; no clear D. Germline V gene sequence: CDR1 SGHRS, CDR2 YFSETQ. The V end was cut by 2 bases, the J end by 2 bases, with 12 bases between. The CDR3 extends over 15 amino acids. CDR3 loop: CASSLGLKDTDTQYF. The CDR3 nucleotides are TGCGCCAGCAGCTTAGGATTGAAAGACACAGATACGCAGTATTTT.

The V and J genes are TRBV30 and TRBJ2-5, with a possible D match to TRBD1 (5 bases). Between the trimmed V and J ends, which lost 0 bases and 1 base, there was a span of 12 bases. The CDR3 consists of 15 residues. Germline assignment: CDR1 GTSNPN and CDR2 SVGIG (reference sequence). In DNA, the CDR3 is TGTGCCTGGAGTGTGTATAGGGGCCTCCAAGAGACCCAGTACTTC. Protein: CAWSVYRGLQETQYF. Together with reference TRBV30 and TRBJ2-5, the CDR3 gives the full variable domain: SQTIHQWPATLVQPVGSPLSLECTVEGTSNPNLYWYRQAAGRGLQLLFYSVGIGQISSEVPQNLSASRPQDRQFILSSKKLLLSDSGFYLCAWSVYRGLQETQYFGPGTRLLVL.

Written as DNA, the CDR3 is TGTGCCAGCTCCTCCAGGGGAGGGGCTAACTACAATGAGCAGTTCTTC. Residues: CASSSRGGANYNEQFF. The V call is TRBV18, the J call TRBJ2-1; tentative D call: TRBD2 (7 bases). Germline V lookup: CDR1 KGHSH, CDR2 LQKENI. Trimming took 6 bases from V and 3 from J, leaving 18 bases between them. There are 16 residues in the CDR3.